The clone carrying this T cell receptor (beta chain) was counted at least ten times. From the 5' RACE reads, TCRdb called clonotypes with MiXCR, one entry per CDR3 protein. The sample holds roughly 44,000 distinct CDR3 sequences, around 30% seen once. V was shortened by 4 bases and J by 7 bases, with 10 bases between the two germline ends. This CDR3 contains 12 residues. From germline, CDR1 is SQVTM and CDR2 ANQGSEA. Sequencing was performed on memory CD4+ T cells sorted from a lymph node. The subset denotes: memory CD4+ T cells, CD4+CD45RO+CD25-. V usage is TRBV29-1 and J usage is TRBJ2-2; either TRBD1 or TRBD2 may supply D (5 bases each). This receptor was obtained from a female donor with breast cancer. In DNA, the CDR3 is TGCAGCGTTGCCGGGACGTTCGGGGAGCTGTTTTTT. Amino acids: CSVAGTFGELFF.